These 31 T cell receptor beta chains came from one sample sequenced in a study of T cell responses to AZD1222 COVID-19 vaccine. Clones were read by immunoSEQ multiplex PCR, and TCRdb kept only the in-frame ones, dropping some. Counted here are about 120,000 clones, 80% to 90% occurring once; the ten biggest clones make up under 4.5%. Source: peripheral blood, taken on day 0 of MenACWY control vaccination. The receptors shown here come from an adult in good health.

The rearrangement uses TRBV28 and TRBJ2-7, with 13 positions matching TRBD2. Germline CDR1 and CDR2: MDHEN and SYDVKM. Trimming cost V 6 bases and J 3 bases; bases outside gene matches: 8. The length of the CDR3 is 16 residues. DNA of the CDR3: TGTGCCAGCAGAAGCACTAGCGGGGGGGATTTCTACGAGCAGTACTTC. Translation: CASRSTSGGDFYEQYF.

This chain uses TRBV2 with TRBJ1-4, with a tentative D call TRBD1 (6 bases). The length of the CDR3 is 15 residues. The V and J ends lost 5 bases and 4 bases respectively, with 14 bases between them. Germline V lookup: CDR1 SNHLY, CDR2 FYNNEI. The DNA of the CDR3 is TGTGCCAGCAGTCGTGACAGGTCCTTTAATGAAAAACTGTTTTTT. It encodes CASSRDRSFNEKLFF.

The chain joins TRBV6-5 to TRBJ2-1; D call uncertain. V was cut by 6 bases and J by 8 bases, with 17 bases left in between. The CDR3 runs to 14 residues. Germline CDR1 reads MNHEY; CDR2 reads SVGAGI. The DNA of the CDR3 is TGTGCCAGCAGCTCGCCAAACACAAGGGATGAGCAGTTCTTC. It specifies CASSSPNTRDEQFF.

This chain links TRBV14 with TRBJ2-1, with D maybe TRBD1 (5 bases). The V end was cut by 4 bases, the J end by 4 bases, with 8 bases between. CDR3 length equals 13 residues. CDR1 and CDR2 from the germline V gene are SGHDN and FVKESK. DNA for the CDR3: TGTGCCAGCAGCCGACAGTTTTACAATGAGCAGTTCTTC. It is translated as CASSRQFYNEQFF.

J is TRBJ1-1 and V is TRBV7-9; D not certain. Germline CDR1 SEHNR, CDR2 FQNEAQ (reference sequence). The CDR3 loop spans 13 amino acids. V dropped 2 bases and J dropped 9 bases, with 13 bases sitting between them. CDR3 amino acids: CASSLYSDGKAFF. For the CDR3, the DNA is TGTGCCAGCAGCTTATATTCGGACGGGAAAGCTTTCTTT.

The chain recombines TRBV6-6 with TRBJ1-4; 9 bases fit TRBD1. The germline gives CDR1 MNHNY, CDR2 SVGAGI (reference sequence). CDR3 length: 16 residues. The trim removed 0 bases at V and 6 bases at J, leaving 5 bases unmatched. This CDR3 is CASSYSTGGQDEKLFF. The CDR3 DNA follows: TGTGCCAGCAGTTACTCGACAGGGGGTCAAGATGAAAAACTGTTTTTT.

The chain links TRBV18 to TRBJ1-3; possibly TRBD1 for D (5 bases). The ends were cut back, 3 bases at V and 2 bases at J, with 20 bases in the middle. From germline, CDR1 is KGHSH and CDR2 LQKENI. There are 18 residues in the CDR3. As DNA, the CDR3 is TGTGCCAGCTCACCGGTATCTCGGGGGATCTTGGCTGGAAACACCATATATTTT. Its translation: CASSPVSRGILAGNTIYF.

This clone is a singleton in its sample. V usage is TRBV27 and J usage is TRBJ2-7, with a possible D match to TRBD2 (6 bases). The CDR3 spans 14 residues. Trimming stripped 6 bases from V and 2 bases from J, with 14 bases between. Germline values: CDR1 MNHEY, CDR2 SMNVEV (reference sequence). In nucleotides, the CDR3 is TGTGCCAGCAGCCCTCGGGGGACCACCTACGAGCAGTACTTC. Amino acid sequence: CASSPRGTTYEQYF.

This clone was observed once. The CDR3 DNA follows: TGCGCCAGCAGCCTATCAACCGGGACAGGGAATGTAATTTACTATGGCTACACCTTC. Encoded protein: CASSLSTGTGNVIYYGYTF. The V gene is TRBV4-1, the J gene TRBJ1-2; 9 bases align to TRBD1. Germline V gene sequence: CDR1 MGHRA, CDR2 YSYEKL. After removal of 4 bases from V and 3 bases from J, the junction contained 18 bases not matched to a gene. CDR3 length: 19 residues.

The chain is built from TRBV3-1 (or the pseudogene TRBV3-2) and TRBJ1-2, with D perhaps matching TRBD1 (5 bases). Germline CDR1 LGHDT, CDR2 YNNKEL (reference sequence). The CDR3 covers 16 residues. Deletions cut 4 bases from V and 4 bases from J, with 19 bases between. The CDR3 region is CASSREWGILSYGYTF. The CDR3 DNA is TGTGCCAGCAGCCGGGAGTGGGGGATCCTGAGCTATGGCTACACCTTC.

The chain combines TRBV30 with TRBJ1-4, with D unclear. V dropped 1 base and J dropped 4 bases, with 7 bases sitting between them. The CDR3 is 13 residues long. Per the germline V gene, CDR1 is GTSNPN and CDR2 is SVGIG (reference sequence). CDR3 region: CAWSGQINEKLFF. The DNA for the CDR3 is TGTGCCTGGAGTGGGCAGATTAATGAAAAACTGTTTTTT.

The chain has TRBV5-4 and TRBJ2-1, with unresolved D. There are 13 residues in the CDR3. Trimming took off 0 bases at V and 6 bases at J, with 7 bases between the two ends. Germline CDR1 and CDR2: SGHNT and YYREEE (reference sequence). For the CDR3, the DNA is TGTGCCAGCAGCTTGGGGCTCCTCAATGAGCAGTTCTTC. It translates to CASSLGLLNEQFF. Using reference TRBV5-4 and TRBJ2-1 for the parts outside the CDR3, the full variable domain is ETGVTQSPTHLIKTRGQQVTLRCSSQSGHNTVSWYQQALGQGPQFIFQYYREEENGRGNFPPRFSGLQFPNYSSELNVNALELDDSALYLCASSLGLLNEQFFGPGTRLTVL.

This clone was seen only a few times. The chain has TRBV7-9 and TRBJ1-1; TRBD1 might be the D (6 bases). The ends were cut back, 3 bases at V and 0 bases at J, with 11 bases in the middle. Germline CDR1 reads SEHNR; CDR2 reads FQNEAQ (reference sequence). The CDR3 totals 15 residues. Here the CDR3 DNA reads TGTGCCAGCAGCTTCCGACAGGTCTTGAACACTGAAGCTTTCTTT. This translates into CASSFRQVLNTEAFF.

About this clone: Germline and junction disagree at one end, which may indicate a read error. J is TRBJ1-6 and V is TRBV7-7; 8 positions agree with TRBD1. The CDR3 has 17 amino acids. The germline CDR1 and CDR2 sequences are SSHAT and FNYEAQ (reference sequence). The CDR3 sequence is CASSLVHQDRANSPLHF. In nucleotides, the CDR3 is TGTGCTAGCAGCTTAGTCCATCAGGACAGGGCAAATTCACCCCTCCACTTT.

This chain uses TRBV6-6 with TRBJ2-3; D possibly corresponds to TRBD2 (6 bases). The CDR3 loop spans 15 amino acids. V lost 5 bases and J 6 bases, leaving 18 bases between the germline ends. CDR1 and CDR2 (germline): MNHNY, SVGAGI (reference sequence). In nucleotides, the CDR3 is TGTGCCAGCAGTCGCCGGGACTCAAAGGGGGATACGCAGTATTTT. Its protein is CASSRRDSKGDTQYF.

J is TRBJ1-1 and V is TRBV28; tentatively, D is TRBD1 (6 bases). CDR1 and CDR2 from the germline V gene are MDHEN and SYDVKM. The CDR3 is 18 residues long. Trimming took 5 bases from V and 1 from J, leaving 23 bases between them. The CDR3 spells CASSPVGSWDTRNTEAFF. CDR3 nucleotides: TGTGCCAGCAGTCCTGTTGGTTCCTGGGACACCAGGAACACTGAAGCTTTCTTT.

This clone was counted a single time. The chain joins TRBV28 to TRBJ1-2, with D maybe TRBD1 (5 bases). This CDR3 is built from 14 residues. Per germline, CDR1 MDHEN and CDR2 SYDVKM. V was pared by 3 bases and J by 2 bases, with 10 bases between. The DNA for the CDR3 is TGTGCCAGCAGTTTTCTCAGGGCCAACTATGGCTACACCTTC. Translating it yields CASSFLRANYGYTF.

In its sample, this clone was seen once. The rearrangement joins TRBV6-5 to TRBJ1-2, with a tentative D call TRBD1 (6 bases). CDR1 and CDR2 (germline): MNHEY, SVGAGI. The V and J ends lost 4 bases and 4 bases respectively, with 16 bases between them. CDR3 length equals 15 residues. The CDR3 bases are TGTGCCAGCAGTTTTCGGGAAGAAGGGGGCTATGGCTACACCTTC. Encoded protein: CASSFREEGGYGYTF.

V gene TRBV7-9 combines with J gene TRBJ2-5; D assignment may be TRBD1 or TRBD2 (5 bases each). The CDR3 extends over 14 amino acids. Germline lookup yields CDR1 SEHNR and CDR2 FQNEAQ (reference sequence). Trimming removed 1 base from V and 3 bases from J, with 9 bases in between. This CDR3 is CASSLGVGEETQYF. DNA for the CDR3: TGTGCCAGCAGCTTAGGGGTGGGGGAAGAGACCCAGTACTTC.

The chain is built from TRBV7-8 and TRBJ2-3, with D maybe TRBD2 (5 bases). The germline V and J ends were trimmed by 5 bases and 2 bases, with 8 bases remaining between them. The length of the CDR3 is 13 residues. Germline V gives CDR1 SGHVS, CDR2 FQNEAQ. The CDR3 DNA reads TGTGCCAGCAGCCGGGATACCACAGATACGCAGTATTTT. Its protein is CASSRDTTDTQYF.

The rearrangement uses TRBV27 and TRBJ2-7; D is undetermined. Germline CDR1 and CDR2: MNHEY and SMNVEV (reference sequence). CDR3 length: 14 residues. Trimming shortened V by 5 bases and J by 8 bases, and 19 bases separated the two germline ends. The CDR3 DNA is TGTGCCAGCAGTATCGGACCCCGTCCCTTTCAGCAGTACTTC. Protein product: CASSIGPRPFQQYF.

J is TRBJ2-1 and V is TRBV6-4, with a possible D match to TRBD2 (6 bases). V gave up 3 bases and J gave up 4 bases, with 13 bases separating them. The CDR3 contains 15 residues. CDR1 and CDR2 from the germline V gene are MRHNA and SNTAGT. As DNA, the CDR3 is TGTGCCAGCAGTGAAGGGGCGGGGAGTTACAATGAGCAGTTCTTC. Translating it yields CASSEGAGSYNEQFF.

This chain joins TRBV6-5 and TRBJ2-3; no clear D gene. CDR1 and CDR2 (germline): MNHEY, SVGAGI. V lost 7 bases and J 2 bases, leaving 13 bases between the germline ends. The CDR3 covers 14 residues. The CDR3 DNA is TGTGCCAGCAAGGAAACTGACGACACAGATACGCAGTATTTT. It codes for CASKETDDTDTQYF.

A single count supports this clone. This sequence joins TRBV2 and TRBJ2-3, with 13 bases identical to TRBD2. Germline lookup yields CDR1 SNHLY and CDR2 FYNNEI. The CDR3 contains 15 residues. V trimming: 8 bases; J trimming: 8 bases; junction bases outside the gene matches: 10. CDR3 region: CASYPGTSGARTQYF. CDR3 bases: TGTGCCAGCTACCCCGGGACTAGCGGGGCGCGTACGCAGTATTTT.

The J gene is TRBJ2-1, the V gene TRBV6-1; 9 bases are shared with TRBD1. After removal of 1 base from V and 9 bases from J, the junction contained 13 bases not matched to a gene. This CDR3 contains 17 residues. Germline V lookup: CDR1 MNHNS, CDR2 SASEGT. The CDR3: CASSEGVGTGPEAEQFF. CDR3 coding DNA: TGTGCCAGCAGTGAAGGGGTGGGGACAGGGCCTGAAGCTGAGCAGTTCTTC.

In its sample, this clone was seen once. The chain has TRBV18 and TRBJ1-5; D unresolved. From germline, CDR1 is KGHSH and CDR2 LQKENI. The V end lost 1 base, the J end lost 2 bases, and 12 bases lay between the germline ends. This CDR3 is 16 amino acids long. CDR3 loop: CASSPLPQAGNQPQHF. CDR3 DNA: TGTGCCAGCTCACCACTTCCTCAAGCGGGCAATCAGCCCCAGCATTTT.

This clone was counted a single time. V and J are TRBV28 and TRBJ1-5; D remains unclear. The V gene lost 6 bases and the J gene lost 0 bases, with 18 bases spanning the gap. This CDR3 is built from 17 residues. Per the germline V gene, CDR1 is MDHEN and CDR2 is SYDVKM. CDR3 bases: TGTGCCAGCAGGGACCCATGGGGAATATATAGCAATCAGCCCCAGCATTTT. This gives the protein CASRDPWGIYSNQPQHF.

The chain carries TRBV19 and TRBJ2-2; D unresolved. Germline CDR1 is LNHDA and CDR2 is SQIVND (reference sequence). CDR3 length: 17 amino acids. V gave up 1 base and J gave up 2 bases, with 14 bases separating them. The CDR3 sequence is CASSIGRLDRNTGELFF. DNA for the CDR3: TGTGCCAGTAGTATAGGTAGGCTAGATCGAAACACCGGGGAGCTGTTTTTT.

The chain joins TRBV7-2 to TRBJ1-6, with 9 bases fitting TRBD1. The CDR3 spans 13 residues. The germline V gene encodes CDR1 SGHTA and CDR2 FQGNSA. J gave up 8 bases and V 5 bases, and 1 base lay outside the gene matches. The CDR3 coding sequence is TGTGCCAGCAGCGGGACAGGGTATTCACCCCTCCACTTT. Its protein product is CASSGTGYSPLHF. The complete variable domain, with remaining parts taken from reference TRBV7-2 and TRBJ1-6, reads GAGVSQSPSNKVTEKGKDVELRCDPISGHTALYWYRQSLGQGLEFLIYFQGNSAPDKSGLPSDRFSAERTGGSVSTLTIQRTQQEDSAVYLCASSGTGYSPLHFGNGTRLTVT.

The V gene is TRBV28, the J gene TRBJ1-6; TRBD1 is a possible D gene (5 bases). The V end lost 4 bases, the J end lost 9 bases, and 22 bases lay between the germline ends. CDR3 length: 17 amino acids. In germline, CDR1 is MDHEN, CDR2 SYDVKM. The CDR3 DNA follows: TGTGCCAGCAGTTACCCCGGTGTAGGGGCCTTATCTTCACCCCTCCACTTT. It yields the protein CASSYPGVGALSSPLHF.

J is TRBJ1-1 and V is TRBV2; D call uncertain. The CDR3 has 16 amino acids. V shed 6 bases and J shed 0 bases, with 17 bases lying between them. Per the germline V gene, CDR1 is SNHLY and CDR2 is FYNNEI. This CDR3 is CASRVGSGHLNTEAFF. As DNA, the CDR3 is TGTGCCAGCAGAGTAGGTTCGGGTCATTTGAACACTGAAGCTTTCTTT.